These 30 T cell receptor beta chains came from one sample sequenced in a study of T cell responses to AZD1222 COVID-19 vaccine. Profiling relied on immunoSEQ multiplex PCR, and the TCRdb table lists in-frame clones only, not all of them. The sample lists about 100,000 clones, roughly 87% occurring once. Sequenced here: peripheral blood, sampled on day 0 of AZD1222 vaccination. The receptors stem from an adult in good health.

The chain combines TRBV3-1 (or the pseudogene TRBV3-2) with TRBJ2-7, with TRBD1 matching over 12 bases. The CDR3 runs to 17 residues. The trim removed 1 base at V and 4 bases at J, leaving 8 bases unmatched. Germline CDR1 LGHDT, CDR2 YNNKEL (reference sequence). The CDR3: CASSQGGWGQGAYEQYF. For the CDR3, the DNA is TGTGCCAGCAGCCAAGGGGGCTGGGGACAGGGGGCTTACGAGCAGTACTTC.

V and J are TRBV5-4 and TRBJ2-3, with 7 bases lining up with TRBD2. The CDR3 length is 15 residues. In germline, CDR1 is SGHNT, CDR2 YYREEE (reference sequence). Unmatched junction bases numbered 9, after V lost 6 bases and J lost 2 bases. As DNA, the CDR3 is TGTGCCAGCACCCCCTCACAGCGGGACACAGATACGCAGTATTTT. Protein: CASTPSQRDTDTQYF. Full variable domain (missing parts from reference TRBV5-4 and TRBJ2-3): ETGVTQSPTHLIKTRGQQVTLRCSSQSGHNTVSWYQQALGQGPQFIFQYYREEENGRGNFPPRFSGLQFPNYSSELNVNALELDDSALYLCASTPSQRDTDTQYFGPGTRLTVL.

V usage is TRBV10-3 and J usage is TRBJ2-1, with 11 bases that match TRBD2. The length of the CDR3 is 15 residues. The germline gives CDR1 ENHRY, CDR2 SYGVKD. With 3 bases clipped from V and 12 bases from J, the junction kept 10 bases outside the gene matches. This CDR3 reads CAISDSTSGRVGQFF. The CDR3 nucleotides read TGTGCCATCAGTGATTCTACTAGCGGGAGAGTTGGGCAGTTCTTC.

The CDR3 bases are TGCAGTGTGAGTCAGGGCAACACCATATATTTT. Amino acids: CSVSQGNTIYF. The rearrangement links TRBV20-1 to TRBJ1-3; tentatively, D is TRBD1 (5 bases). This CDR3 spans 11 amino acids. Trimming took 7 bases from V and 7 from J, leaving 11 bases between them. Germline CDR1 reads DFQATT; CDR2 reads SNEGSKA (reference sequence).

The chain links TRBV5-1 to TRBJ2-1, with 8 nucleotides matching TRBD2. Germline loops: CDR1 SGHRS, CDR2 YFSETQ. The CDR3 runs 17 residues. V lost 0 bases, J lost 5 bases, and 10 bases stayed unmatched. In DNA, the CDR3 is TGCGCCAGCAGCTTGGGTAGCGGGATCTTAGGGGACAATGAGCAGTTCTTC. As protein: CASSLGSGILGDNEQFF.

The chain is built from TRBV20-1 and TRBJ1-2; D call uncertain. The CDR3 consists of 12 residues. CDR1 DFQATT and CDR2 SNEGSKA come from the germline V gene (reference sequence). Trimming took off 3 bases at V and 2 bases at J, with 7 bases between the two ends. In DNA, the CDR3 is TGCAGTGCTAGTTCCCCAAACTATGGCTACACCTTC. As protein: CSASSPNYGYTF.

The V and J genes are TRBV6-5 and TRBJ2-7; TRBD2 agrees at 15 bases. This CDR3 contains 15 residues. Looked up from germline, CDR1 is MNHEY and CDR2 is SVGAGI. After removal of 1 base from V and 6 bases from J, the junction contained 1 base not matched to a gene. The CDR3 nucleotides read TGTGCCAGCAGTTACTTGGGACTAGCGGGAGGCGAGCAGTACTTC. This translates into CASSYLGLAGGEQYF.

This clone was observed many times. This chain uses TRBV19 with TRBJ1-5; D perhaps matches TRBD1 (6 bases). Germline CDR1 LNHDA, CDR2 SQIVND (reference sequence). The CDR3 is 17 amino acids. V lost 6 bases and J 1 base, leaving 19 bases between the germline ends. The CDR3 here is CASRPLRSRGSNQPQHF. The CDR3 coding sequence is TGTGCCAGTAGACCACTTCGGTCCAGGGGAAGCAATCAGCCCCAGCATTTT.

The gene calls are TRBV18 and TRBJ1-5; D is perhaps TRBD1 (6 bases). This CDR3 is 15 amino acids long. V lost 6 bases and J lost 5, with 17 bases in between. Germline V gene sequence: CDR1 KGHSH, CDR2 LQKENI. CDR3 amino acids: CASSVGGASYQPQHF. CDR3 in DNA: TGTGCCAGCTCGGTTGGGGGGGCGAGTTATCAGCCCCAGCATTTT. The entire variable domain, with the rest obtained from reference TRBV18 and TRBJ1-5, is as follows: NAGVMQNPRHLVRRRGQEARLRCSPMKGHSHVYWYRQLPEEGLKFMVYLQKENIIDESGMPKERFSAEFPKEGPSILRIQQVVRGDSAAYFCASSVGGASYQPQHFGDGTRLSIL.

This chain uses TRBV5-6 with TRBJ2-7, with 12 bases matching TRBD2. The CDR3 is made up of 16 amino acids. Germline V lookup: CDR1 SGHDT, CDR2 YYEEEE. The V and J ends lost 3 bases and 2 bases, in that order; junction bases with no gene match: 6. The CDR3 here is CASSSRTSGNPYEQYF. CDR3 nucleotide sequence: TGTGCCAGCAGCTCCCGGACTAGCGGGAATCCCTACGAGCAGTACTTC.

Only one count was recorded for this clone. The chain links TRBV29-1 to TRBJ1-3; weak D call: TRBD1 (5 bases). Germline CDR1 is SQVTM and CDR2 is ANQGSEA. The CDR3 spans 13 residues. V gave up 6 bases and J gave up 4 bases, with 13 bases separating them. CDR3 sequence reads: CSVTTGPGNTIYF. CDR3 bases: TGCAGCGTAACAACGGGGCCCGGAAACACCATATATTTT.

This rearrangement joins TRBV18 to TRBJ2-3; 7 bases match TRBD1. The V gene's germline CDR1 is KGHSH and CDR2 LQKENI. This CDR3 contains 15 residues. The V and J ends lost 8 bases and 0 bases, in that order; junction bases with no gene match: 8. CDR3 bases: TGTGCCAGCGAAGCCGGACAGGCTAGCACAGATACGCAGTATTTT. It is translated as CASEAGQASTDTQYF.

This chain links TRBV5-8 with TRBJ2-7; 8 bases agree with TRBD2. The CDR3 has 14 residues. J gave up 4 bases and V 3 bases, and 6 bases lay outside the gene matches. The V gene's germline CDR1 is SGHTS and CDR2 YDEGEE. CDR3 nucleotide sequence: TGTGCCAGCAGCTACCCGGGACTAGGGTACGAGCAGTACTTC. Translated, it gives CASSYPGLGYEQYF.

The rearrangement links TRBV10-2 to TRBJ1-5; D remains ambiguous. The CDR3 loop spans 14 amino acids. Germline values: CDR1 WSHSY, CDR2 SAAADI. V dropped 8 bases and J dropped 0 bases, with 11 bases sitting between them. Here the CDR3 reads CASCRMGSNQPQHF. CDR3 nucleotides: TGCGCCAGCTGCCGGATGGGTAGCAATCAGCCCCAGCATTTT.

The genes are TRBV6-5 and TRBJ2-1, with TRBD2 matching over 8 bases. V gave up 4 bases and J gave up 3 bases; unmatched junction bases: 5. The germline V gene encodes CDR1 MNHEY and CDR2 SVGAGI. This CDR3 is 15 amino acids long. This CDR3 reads CASSSAGVGYNEQFF. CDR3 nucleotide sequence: TGTGCCAGCAGTTCAGCGGGAGTGGGCTACAATGAGCAGTTCTTC.

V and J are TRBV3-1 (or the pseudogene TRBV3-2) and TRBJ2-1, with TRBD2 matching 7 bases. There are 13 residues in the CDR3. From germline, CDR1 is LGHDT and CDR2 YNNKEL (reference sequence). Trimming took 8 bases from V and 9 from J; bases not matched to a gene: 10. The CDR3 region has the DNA TGTGCCAGCTCCTCTTTGGGGGGGGGTGAGCAGTTCTTC. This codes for CASSSLGGGEQFF.

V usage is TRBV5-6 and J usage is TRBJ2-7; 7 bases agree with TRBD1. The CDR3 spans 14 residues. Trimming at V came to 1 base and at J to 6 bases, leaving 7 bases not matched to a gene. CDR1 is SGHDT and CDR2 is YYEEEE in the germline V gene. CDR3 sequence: CASSLWPPGGEQYF. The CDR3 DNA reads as TGTGCCAGCAGCTTGTGGCCTCCAGGGGGCGAGCAGTACTTC. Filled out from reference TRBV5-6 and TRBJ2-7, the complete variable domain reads DAGVTQSPTHLIKTRGQQVTLRCSPKSGHDTVSWYQQALGQGPQFIFQYYEEEERQRGNFPDRFSGHQFPNYSSELNVNALLLGDSALYLCASSLWPPGGEQYFGPGTRLTVT.

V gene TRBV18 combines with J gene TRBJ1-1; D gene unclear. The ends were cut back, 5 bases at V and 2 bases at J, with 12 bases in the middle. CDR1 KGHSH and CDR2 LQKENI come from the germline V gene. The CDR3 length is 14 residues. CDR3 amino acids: CASSDYFSNTEAFF. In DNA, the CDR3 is TGTGCCAGCTCAGATTACTTTTCTAACACTGAAGCTTTCTTT.

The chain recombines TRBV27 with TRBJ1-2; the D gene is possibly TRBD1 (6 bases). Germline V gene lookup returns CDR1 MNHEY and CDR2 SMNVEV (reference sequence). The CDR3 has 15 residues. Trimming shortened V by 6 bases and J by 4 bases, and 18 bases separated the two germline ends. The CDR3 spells CASSKRGGTGYGYTF. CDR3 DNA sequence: TGTGCCAGCAGCAAACGAGGGGGTACGGGCTATGGCTACACCTTC.

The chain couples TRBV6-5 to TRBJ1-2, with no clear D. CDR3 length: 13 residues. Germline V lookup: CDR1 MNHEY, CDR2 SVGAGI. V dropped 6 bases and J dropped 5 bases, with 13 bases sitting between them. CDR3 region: CASRSLTLYGYTF. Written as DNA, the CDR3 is TGTGCCAGCAGATCATTGACACTGTATGGCTACACCTTC.

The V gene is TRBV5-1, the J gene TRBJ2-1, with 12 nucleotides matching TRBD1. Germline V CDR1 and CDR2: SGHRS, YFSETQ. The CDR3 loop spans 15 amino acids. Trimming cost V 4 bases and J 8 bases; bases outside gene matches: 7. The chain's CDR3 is CASSPGQGAVDEQFF. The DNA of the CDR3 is TGCGCCAGCAGCCCGGGACAGGGGGCCGTTGATGAGCAGTTCTTC.

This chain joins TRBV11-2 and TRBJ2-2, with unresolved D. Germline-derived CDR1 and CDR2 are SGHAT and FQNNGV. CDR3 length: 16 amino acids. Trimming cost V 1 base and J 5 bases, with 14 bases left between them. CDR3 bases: TGTGCCAGCAGCTTAGGGGTATCTAGGGTGACCGGGGAGCTGTTTTTT. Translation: CASSLGVSRVTGELFF.

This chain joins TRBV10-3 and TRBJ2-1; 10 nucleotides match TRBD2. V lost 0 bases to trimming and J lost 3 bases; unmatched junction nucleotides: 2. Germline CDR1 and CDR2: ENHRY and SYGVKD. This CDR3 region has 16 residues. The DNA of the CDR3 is TGTGCCATCAGTGAGTCCGGACTAGCGGTCTACAATGAGCAGTTCTTC. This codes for CAISESGLAVYNEQFF.

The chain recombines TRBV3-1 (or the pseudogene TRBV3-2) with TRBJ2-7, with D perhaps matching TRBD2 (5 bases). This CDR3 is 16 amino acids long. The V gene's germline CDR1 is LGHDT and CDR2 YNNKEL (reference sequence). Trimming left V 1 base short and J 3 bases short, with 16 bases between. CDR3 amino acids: CASSQGTPLPNYEQYF. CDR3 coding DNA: TGTGCCAGCAGCCAAGGGACTCCTCTTCCCAACTACGAGCAGTACTTC.

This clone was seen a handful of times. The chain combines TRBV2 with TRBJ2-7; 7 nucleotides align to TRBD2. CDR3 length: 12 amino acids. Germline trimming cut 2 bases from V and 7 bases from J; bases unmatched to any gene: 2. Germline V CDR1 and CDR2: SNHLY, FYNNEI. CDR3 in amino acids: CASSELAAEQYF. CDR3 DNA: TGTGCCAGCAGTGAACTAGCGGCAGAGCAGTACTTC.

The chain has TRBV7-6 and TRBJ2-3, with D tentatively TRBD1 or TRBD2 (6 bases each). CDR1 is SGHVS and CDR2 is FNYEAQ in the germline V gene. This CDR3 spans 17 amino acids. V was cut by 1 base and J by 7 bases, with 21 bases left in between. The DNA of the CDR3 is TGTGCCAGCAGCTTAGAACGTCGTGGGGGGCCCGTTAATACGCAGTATTTT. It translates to CASSLERRGGPVNTQYF. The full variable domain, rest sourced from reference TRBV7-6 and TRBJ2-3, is GAGVSQSPRYKVTKRGQDVALRCDPISGHVSLYWYRQALGQGPEFLTYFNYEAQQDKSGLPNDRFSAERPEGSISTLTIQRTEQRDSAMYRCASSLERRGGPVNTQYFGPGTRLTVL.

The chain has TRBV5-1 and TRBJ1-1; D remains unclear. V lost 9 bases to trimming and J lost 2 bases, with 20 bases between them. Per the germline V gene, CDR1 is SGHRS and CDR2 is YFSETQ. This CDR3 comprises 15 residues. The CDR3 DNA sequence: TGCGCCACCTCCCTTTCCGGCTCCGGTAACACTGAAGCTTTCTTT. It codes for CATSLSGSGNTEAFF. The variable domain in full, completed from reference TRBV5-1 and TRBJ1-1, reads KAGVTQTPRYLIKTRGQQVTLSCSPISGHRSVSWYQQTPGQGLQFLFEYFSETQRNKGNFPGRFSGRQFSNSRSEMNVSTLELGDSALYLCATSLSGSGNTEAFFGQGTRLTVV.

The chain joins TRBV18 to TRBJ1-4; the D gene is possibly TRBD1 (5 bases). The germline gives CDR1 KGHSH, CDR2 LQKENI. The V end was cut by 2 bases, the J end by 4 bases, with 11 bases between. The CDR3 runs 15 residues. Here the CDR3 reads CASSPLEGHNEKLFF. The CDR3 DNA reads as TGTGCCAGCTCACCATTGGAGGGGCATAATGAAAAACTGTTTTTT.

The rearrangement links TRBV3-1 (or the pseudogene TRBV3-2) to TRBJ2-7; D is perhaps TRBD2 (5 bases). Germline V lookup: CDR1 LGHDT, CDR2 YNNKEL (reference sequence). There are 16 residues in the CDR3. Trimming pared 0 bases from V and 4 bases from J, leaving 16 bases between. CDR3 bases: TGTGCCAGCAGCCAAGATTTGCTAGCTCTTTTGTACGAGCAGTACTTC. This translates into CASSQDLLALLYEQYF.

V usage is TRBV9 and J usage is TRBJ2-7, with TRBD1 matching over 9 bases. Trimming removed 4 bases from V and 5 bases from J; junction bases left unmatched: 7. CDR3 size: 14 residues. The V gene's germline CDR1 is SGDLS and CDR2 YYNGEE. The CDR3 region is CASSTGDRGDEQYF. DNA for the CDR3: TGTGCCAGCAGCACCGGTGACAGGGGGGACGAGCAGTACTTC.